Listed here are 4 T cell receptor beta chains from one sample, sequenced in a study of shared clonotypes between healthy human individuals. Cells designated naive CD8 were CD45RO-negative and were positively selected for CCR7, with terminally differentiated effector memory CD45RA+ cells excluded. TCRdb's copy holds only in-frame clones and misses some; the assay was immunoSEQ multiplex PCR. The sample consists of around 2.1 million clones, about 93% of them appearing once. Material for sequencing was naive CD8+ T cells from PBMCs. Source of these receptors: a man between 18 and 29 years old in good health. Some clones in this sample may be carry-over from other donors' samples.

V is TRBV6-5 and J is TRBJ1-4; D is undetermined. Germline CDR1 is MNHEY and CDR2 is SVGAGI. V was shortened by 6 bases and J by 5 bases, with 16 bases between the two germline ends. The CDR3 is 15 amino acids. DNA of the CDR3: TGTGCCAGCAGCCCTCCGCGGCGGCACAATGAAAAACTGTTTTTT. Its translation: CASSPPRRHNEKLFF.

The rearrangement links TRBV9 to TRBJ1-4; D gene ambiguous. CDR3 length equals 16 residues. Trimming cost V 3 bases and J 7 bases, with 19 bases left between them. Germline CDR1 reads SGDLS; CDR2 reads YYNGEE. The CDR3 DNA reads TGTGCCAGCAGCGGTGGGAAGATATCAACGGGTGAAAAACTGTTTTTT. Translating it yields CASSGGKISTGEKLFF.

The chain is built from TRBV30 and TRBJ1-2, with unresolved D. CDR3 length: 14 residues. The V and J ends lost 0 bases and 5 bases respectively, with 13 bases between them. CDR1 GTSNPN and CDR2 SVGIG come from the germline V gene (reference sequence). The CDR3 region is CAWSVRRQAYGYTF. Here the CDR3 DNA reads TGTGCCTGGAGTGTCCGGAGGCAGGCGTATGGCTACACCTTC.

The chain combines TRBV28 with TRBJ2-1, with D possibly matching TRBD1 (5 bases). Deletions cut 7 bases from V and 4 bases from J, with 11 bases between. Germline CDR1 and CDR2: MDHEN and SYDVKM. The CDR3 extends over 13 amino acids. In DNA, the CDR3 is TGTGCCAGCAACCTACAGGTTTACAATGAGCAGTTCTTC. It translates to CASNLQVYNEQFF.